This T cell receptor beta chain emerged from a study of blood T cells in healthy people across ages. Every participating donor contributed around 9.5 milliliters of peripheral blood through a draw. Study results and limitations: Without sorted subsets, naive and antigen-experienced compartments could not be conclusively compared. Observed TCR beta diversity per million T cells went down as age went up. This fall followed a roughly linear course with age.

In regard to this clonotype: Its antigen is as yet unknown.

This CDR3 has 13 amino acids. From germline, CDR1 is SGHTA and CDR2 FQGNSA. V trimming: 3 bases; J trimming: 8 bases; junction bases outside the gene matches: 6. It was with a sample-barcoded 5' primer and a J-beta primer mix that a second PCR of roughly 6 to 12 cycles was run. Every sample gave at least 3 million paired-end reads containing CDR3. TCRdb re-called the 5' RACE reads through MiXCR, storing one row per CDR3 protein. In the table there are about 1.8 million distinct CDR3 sequences, approximately 50% of which are singletons. The sequenced sample was blood. The rearrangement uses TRBV7-2 and TRBJ1-2; 7 bases are shared with TRBD1. The sequence was obtained from a woman aged 40 to 50 in good health. The CDR3 DNA reads as TGTGCCAGCAGCTTGGACAGGACCTCGGGCTACACCTTC. Encoded protein: CASSLDRTSGYTF. The entire variable domain, with the rest obtained from reference TRBV7-2 and TRBJ1-2, is as follows: GAGVSQSPSNKVTEKGKDVELRCDPISGHTALYWYRQSLGQGLEFLIYFQGNSAPDKSGLPSDRFSAERTGGSVSTLTIQRTQQEDSAVYLCASSLDRTSGYTFGSGTRLTVV.